This T cell receptor (beta chain) was documented in a study of ipilimumab plus nivolumab after autologous stem cell transplantation. TCRdb keeps only in-frame clones here, not all; method: immunoSEQ multiplex PCR. The table records about 10,000 clones, less than 80% of them present only once. This CDR3 region has 11 residues. Trimming left V 4 bases short and J 11 bases short, with 11 bases between. Per germline, CDR1 MNHNS and CDR2 SASEGT. The chain couples TRBV6-1 to TRBJ2-5; D call uncertain. This TCR came from a male donor with diffuse large B-cell lymphoma. The sequences come from PBMCs, collected in a trial of ipilimumab plus nivolumab as post-transplant consolidation. CDR3 in DNA: TGTGCCAGCAGTGGGCCCCTGCAGCAGTACTTC. It encodes CASSGPLQQYF.